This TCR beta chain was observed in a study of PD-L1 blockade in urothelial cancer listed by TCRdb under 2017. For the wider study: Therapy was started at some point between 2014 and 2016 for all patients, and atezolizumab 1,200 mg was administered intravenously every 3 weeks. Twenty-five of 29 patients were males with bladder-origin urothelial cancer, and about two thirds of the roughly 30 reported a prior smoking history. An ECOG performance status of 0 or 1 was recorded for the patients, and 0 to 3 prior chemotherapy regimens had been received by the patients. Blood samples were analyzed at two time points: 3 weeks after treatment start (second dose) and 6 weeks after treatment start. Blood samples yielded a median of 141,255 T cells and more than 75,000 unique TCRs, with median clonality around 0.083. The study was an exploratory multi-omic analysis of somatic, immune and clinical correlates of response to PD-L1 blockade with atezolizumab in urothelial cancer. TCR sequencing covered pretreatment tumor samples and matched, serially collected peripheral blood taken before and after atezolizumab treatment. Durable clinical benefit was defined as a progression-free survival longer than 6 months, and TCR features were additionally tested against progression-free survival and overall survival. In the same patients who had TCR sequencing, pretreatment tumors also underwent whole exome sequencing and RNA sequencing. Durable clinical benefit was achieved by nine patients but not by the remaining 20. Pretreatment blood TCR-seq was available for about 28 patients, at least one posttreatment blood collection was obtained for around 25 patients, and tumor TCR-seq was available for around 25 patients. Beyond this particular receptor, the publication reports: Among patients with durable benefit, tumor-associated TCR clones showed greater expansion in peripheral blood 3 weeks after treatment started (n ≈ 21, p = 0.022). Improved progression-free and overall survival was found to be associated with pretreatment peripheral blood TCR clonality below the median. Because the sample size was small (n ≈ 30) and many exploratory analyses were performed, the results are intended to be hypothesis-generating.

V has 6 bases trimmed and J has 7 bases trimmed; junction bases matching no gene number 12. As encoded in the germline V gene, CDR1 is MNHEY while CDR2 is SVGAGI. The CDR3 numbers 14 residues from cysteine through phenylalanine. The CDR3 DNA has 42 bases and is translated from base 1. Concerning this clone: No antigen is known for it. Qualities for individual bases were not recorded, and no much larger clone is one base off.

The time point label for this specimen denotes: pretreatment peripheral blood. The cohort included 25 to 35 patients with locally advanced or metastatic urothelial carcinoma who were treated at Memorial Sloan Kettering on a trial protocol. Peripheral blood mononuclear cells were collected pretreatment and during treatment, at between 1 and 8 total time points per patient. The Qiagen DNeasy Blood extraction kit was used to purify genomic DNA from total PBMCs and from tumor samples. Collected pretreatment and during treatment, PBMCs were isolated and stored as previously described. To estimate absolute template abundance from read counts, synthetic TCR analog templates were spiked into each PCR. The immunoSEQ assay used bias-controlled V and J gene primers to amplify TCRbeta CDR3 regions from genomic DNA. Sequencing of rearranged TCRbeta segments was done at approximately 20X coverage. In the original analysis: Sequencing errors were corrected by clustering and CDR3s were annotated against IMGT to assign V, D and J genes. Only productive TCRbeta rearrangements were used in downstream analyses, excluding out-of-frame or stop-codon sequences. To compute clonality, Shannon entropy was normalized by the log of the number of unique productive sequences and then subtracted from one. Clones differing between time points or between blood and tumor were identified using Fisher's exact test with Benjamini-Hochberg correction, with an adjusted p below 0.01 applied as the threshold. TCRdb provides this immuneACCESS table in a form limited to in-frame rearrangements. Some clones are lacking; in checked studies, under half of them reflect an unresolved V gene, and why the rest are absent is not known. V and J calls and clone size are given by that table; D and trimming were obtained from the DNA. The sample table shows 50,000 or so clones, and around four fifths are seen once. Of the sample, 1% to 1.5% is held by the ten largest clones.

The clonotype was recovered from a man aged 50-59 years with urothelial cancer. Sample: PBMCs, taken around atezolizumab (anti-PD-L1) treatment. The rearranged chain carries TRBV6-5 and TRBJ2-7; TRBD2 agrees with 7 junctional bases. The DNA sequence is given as TGTGCCAGCAGACCCGGGACTAACGGTTTTGAGCAGTACTTC. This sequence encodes CASRPGTNGFEQYF.